This paragraph reports one TCR beta chain. A roughly 220 ng quantity of DNA, tens of thousands of T cell genomes, went into the sorted-subset replicate PCRs. Assay: immunoSEQ multiplex PCR; the TCRdb copy retains only in-frame clones and omits some. The sample holds a few million clones, approximately 96% seen once. These data come from a study of shared clonotypes between healthy human individuals. As for the study in general: Each donor contributed plates that comprised three CD4 naive, three CD4 memory, two CD8 naive and one CD8 memory.

Donors comprised only Caucasian adults living in Nashville, Tennessee. V was clipped by 3 bases and J by 5 bases, with 16 bases between them. The CDR3 consists of 15 residues. In germline, CDR1 is MNHNS, CDR2 SASEGT. The rearrangement uses TRBV6-1 and TRBJ1-1; the D gene is possibly TRBD1 (5 bases). The sequence derives from a man aged 18 to 35 in good health. Sequenced material: naive CD4+ T cells sorted from blood. The sample's subset: CD45RA+ positively selected. As DNA, the CDR3 is TGTGCCAGCAGTGACCCTCGAGGGGCGAATACTGAAGCTTTCTTT. It yields the protein CASSDPRGANTEAFF.